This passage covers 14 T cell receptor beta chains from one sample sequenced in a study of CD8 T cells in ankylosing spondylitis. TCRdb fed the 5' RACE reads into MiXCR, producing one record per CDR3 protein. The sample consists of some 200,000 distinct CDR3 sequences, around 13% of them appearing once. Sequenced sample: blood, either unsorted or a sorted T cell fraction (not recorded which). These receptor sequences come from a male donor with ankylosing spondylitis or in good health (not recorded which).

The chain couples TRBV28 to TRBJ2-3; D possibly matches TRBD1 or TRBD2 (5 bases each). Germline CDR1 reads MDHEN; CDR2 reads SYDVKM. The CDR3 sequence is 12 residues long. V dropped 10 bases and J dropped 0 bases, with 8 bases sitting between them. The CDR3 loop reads CAIWDSTDTQYF. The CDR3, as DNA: TGTGCCATTTGGGACAGCACAGATACGCAGTATTTT.

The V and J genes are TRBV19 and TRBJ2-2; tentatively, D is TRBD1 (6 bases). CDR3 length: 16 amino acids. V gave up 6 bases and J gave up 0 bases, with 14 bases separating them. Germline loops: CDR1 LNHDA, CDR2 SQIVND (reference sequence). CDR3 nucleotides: TGTGCCAGTAGAGGATACAGGGACGCGAACACCGGGGAGCTGTTTTTT. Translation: CASRGYRDANTGELFF.

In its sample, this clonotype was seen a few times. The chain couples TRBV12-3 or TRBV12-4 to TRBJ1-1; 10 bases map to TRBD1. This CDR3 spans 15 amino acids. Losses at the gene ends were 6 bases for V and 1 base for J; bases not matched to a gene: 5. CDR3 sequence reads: CASRPGQGTNTEAFF. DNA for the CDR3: TGTGCCAGCAGGCCGGGACAGGGGACGAACACTGAAGCTTTCTTT.

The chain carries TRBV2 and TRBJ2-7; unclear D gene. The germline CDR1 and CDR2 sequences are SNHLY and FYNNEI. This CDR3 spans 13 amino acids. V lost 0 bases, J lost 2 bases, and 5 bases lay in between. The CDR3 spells CASSEATAYEQYF. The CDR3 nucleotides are TGTGCCAGCAGTGAAGCCACAGCCTACGAGCAGTACTTC. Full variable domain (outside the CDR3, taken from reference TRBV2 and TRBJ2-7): EPEVTQTPSHQVTQMGQEVILRCVPISNHLYFYWYRQILGQKVEFLVSFYNNEISEKSEIFDDQFSVERPDGSNFTLKIRSTKLEDSAMYFCASSEATAYEQYFGPGTRLTVT.

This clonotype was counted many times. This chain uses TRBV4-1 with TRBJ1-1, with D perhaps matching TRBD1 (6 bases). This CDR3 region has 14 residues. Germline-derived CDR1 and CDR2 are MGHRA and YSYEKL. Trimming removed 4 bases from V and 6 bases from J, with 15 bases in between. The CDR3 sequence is CASSLRSGAAEAFF. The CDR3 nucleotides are TGCGCCAGCAGCCTGCGGTCGGGGGCCGCTGAAGCTTTCTTT.

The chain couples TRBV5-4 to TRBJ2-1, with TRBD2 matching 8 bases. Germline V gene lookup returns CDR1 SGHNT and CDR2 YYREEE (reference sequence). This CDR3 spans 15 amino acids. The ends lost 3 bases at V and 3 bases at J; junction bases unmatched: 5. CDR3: CASSYAGGGYNEQFF. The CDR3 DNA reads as TGTGCCAGCAGCTATGCGGGGGGCGGCTACAATGAGCAGTTCTTC. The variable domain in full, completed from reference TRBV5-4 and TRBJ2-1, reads ETGVTQSPTHLIKTRGQQVTLRCSSQSGHNTVSWYQQALGQGPQFIFQYYREEENGRGNFPPRFSGLQFPNYSSELNVNALELDDSALYLCASSYAGGGYNEQFFGPGTRLTVL.

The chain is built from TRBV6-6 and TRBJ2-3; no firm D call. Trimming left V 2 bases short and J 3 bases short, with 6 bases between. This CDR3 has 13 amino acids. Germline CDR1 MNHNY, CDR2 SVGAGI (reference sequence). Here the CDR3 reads CASSYGDTDTQYF. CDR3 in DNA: TGTGCCAGCAGTTACGGGGATACAGATACGCAGTATTTT.

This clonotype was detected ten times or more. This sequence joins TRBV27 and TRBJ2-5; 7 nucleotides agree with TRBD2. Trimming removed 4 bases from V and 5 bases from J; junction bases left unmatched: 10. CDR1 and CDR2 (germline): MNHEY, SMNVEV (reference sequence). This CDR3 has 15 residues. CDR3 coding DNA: TGTGCCAGCAGTTCCGGCGTCGGGGGGTCGGAGACCCAGTACTTC. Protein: CASSSGVGGSETQYF.

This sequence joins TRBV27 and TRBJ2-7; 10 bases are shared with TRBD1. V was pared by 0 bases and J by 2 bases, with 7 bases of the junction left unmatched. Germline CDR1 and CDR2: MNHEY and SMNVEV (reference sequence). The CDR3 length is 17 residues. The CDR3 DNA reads TGTGCCAGCAGTTTATCGACAGGGGGCGAGTATGCCTACGAGCAGTACTTC. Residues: CASSLSTGGEYAYEQYF.

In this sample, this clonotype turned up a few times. The CDR3 DNA reads as TGTGCCAGCACCCCTACGGTCGCTGAAGAGCAGTACTTC. It encodes CASTPTVAEEQYF. This chain joins TRBV11-2 and TRBJ2-7; D unresolved. Germline V gene data show CDR1 as SGHAT and CDR2 as FQNNGV. The CDR3 spans 13 residues. Trimming stripped 7 bases from V and 7 bases from J, with 17 bases between.

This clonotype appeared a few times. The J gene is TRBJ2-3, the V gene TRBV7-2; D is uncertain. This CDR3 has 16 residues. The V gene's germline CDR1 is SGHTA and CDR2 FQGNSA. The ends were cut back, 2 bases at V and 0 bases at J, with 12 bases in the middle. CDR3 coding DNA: TGTGCCAGCAGCTTACTAGTTTCCCCTAGCACAGATACGCAGTATTTT. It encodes CASSLLVSPSTDTQYF.

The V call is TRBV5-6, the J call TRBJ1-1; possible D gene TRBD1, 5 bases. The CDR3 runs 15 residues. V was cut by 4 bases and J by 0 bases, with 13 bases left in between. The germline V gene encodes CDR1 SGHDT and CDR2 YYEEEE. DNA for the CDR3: TGTGCCAGCAGCCCTGACAGAGCGATGAACACTGAAGCTTTCTTT. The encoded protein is CASSPDRAMNTEAFF.

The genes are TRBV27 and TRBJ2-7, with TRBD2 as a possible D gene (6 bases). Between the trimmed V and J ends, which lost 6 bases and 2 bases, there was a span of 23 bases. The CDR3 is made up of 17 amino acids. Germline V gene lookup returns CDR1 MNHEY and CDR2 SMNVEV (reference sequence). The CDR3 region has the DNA TGTGCCAGCAGGCCCACGGGGCCTGGAGGGCTAACCTACGAGCAGTACTTC. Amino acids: CASRPTGPGGLTYEQYF.

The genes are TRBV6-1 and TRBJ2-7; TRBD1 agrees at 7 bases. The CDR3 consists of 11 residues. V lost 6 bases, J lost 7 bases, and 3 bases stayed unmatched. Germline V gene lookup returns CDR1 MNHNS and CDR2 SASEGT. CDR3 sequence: CASRQGKEQYF. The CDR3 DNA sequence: TGTGCCAGCAGACAGGGGAAAGAGCAGTACTTC.